This T cell receptor (beta chain) was obtained from a study of CD4+ T cells in melanoma. Of note for this clone: Its antigen is unidentified.

Study conclusions and caveats: A reported correlation linked neoantigen-specific CD4+ T cells to CD8+, macrophage and B cell function. Diverse differentiation states were reported for melanoma neoantigen-specific CD4+ T cells.

TCRdb keeps only in-frame clones here, not all; method: immunoSEQ multiplex PCR. The table lists 9,100 or so clones, roughly 69% of them singletons, with roughly 24% in the top ten. The clonotype was recovered from a human donor with melanoma. Sequenced sample: tumor tissue.

CDR3 region: CASSVGSNQETQYF. The DNA for the CDR3 is TGTGCCAGCAGCGTAGGATCGAACCAAGAGACCCAGTACTTC. The chain uses TRBV9 and TRBJ2-5; D gene unclear. Deletions cut 0 bases from V and 0 bases from J, with 6 bases between. Per the germline V gene, CDR1 is SGDLS and CDR2 is YYNGEE. The CDR3 runs 14 residues.